This T cell receptor (beta chain) was found in a study of graft-versus-host responses after intestinal transplantation. The study's findings and limits: Individuals carrying graft-donor T cell macrochimerism showed high graft-versus-host to host-versus-graft clonal ratios in allografts.

Clones were sequenced by immunoSEQ multiplex PCR, and TCRdb holds only the in-frame ones, with some missing. The sample lists about 25,000 clones, approximately 95% occurring once. Points on this clone: Its antigen is undetermined.

The CDR3 has 14 amino acids. Trimming stripped 2 bases from V and 0 bases from J, with 5 bases between. Germline CDR1 and CDR2: MNHEY and SMNVEV (reference sequence). The TCR was taken from a human patient who received an intestinal transplant, so some T cells may come from the graft donor. The V gene is TRBV27, the J gene TRBJ2-1; D not resolved. Sequencing used PBMCs, obtained 18 days after transplant. CDR3 DNA: TGTGCCAGCAGTTTACGGAACTCCTACAATGAGCAGTTCTTC. This sequence encodes CASSLRNSYNEQFF.